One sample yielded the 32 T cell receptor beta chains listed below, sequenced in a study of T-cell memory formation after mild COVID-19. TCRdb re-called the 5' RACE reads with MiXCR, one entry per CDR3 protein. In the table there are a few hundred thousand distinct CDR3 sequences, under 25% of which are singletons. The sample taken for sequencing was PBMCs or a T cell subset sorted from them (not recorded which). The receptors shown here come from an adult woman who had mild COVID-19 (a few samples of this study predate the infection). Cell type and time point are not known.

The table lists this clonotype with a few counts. This CDR3 is CASSLASAGAQETQYF. CDR3 coding DNA: TGTGCCAGCAGCTTGGCTTCAGCGGGAGCACAAGAGACCCAGTACTTC. This chain connects TRBV7-6 to TRBJ2-5, with 8 nucleotides matching TRBD2. CDR3 size: 16 residues. Germline values: CDR1 SGHVS, CDR2 FNYEAQ. The V gene end was trimmed by 3 bases and the J gene end by 2 bases; junction bases not matched to a gene: 8.

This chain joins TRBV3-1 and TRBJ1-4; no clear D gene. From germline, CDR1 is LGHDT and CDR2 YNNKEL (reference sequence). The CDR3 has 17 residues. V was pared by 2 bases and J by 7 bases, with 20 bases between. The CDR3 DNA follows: TGTGCCAGCAGCCAACGATCGTTCGGACCTGCGACTGAAAAACTGTTTTTT. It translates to CASSQRSFGPATEKLFF.

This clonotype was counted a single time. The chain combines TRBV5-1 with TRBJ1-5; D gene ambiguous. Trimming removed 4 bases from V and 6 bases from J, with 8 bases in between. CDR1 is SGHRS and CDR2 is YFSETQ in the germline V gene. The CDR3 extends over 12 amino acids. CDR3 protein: CASSPNGQPQHF. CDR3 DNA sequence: TGCGCCAGCAGCCCTAACGGTCAGCCCCAGCATTTT.

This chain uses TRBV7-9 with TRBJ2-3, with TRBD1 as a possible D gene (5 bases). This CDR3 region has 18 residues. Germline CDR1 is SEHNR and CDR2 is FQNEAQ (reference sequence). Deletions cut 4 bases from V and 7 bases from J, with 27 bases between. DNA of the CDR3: TGTGCCAGCAGCTCCACCCGACTGGACCTCCTACTGGGGCATACGCAGTATTTT. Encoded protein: CASSSTRLDLLLGHTQYF.

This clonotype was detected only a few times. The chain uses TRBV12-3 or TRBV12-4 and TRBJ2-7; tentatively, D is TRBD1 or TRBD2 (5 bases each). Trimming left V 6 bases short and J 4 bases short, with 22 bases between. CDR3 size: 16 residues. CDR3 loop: CASSAGTNRNWYEQYF. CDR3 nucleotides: TGTGCCAGCAGCGCCGGGACCAACCGAAATTGGTACGAGCAGTACTTC.

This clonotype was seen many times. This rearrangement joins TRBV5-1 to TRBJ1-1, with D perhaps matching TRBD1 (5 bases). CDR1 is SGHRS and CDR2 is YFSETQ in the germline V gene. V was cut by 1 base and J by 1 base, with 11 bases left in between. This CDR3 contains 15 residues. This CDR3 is CASSLIGAPNTEAFF. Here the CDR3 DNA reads TGCGCCAGCAGCTTGATCGGGGCACCGAACACTGAAGCTTTCTTT.

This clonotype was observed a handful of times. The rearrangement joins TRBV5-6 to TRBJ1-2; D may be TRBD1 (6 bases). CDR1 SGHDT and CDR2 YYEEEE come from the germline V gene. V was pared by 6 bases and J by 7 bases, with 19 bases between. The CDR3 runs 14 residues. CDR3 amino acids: CASTASGGGPGYTF. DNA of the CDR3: TGTGCCAGCACCGCGAGTGGGGGCGGGCCTGGCTACACCTTC. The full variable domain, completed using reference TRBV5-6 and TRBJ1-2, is DAGVTQSPTHLIKTRGQQVTLRCSPKSGHDTVSWYQQALGQGPQFIFQYYEEEERQRGNFPDRFSGHQFPNYSSELNVNALLLGDSALYLCASTASGGGPGYTFGSGTRLTVV.

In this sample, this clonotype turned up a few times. The CDR3 reads CASSLKGGQLRVMNTEAFF. DNA of the CDR3: TGTGCCAGCAGTTTAAAAGGGGGACAGCTTCGAGTGATGAACACTGAAGCTTTCTTT. The chain couples TRBV12-3 or TRBV12-4 to TRBJ1-1; 7 nucleotides match TRBD1. V lost 2 bases and J lost 0; bases outside the gene matches: 15. The CDR3 contains 19 residues.

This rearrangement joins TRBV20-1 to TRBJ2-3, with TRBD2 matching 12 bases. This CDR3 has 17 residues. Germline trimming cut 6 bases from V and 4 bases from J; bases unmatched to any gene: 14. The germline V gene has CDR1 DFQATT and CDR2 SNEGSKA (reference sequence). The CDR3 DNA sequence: TGCAGTGCCTTTGGACTAGCGGGAAGGGAGAGGGCAGATACGCAGTATTTT. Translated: CSAFGLAGRERADTQYF.

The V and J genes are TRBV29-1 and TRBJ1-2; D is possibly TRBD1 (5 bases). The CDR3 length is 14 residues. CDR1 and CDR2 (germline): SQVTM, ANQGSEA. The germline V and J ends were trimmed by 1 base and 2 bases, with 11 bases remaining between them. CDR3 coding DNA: TGCAGCGTTGAAGGGGACCCAGCCAACTATGGCTACACCTTC. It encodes CSVEGDPANYGYTF.

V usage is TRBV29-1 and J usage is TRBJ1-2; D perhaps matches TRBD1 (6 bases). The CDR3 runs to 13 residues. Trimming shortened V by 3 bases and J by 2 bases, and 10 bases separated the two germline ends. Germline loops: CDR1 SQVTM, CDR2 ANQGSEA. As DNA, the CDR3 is TGCAGCGTTGACAGGGGCTCGAACTATGGCTACACCTTC. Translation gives CSVDRGSNYGYTF.

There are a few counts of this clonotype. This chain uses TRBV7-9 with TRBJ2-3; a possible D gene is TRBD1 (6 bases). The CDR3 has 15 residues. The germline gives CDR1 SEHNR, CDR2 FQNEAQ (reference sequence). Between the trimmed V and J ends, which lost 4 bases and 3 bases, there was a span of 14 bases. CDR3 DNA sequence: TGTGCCAGCAGCTCCTCCCCCAGGGGTACAGATACGCAGTATTTT. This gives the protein CASSSSPRGTDTQYF.

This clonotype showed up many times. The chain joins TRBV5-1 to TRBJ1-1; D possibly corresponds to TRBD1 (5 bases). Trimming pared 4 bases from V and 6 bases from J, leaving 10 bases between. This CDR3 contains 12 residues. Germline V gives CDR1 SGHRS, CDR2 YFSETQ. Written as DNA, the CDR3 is TGCGCCAGCAGCCTGGACACAGCTGAAGCTTTCTTT. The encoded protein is CASSLDTAEAFF.

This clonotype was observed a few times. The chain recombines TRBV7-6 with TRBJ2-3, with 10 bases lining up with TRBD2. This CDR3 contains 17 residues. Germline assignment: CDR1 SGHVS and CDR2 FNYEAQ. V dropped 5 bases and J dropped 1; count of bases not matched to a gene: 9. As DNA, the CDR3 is TGTGCCAGCAGCCTAATCTCCGGGACTAGCGGCACAGATACGCAGTATTTT. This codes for CASSLISGTSGTDTQYF.

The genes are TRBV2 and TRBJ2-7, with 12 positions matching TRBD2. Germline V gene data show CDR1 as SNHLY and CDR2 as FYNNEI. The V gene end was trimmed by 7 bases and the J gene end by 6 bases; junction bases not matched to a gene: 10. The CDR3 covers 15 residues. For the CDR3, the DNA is TGTGCCAGCAAGGCTAGCGGGGGGGGCTTCACCGAGCAGTACTTC. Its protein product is CASKASGGGFTEQYF. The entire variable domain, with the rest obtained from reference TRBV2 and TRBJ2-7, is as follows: EPEVTQTPSHQVTQMGQEVILRCVPISNHLYFYWYRQILGQKVEFLVSFYNNEISEKSEIFDDQFSVERPDGSNFTLKIRSTKLEDSAMYFCASKASGGGFTEQYFGPGTRLTVT.

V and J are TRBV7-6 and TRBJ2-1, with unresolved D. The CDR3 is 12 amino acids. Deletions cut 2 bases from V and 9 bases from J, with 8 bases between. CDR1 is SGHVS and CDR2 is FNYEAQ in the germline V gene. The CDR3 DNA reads TGTGCCAGCAGCTTACCTTCTAGTGAGCAGTTCTTC. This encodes CASSLPSSEQFF.

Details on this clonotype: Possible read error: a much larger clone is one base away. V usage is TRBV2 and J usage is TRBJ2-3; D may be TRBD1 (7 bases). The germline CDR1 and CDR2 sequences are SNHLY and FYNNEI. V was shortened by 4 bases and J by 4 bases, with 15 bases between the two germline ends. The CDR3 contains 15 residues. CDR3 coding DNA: TGTGCCAGCAGTGGGGGGACAGCTAGCGCAGATACGCAGTATTTT. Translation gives CASSGGTASADTQYF.

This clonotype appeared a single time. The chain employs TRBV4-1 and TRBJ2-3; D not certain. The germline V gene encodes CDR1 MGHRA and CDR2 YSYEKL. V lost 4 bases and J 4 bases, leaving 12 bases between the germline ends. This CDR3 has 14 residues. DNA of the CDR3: TGCGCCAGCAGCCCTAGGTGGGCGTCAGATACGCAGTATTTT. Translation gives CASSPRWASDTQYF.

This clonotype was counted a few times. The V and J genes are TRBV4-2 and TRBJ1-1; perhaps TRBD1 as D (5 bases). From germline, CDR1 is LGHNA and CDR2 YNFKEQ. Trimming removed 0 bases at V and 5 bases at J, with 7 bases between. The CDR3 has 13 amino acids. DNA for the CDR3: TGTGCCAGCAGCCAAGAGACAGAGACTGAAGCTTTCTTT. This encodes CASSQETETEAFF.

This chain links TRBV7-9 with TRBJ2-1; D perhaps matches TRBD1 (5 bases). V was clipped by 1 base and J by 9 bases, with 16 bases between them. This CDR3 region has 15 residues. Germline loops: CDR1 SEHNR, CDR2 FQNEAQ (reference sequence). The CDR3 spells CASSLEGLGLGEQFF. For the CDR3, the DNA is TGTGCCAGCAGCTTAGAGGGGCTGGGTCTGGGTGAGCAGTTCTTC.

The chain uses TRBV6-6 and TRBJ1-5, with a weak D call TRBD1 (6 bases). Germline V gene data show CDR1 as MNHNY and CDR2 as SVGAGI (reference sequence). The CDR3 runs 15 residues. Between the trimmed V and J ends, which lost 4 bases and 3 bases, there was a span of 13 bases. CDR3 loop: CASSWVDSINQPQHF. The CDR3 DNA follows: TGTGCCAGCAGTTGGGTGGACAGTATCAATCAGCCCCAGCATTTT.

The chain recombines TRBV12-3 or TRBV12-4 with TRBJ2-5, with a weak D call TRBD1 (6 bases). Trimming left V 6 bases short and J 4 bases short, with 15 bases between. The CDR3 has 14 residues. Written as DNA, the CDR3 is TGTGCCAGCAGGGTTACAGGGTCAAGAGAGACCCAGTACTTC. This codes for CASRVTGSRETQYF.

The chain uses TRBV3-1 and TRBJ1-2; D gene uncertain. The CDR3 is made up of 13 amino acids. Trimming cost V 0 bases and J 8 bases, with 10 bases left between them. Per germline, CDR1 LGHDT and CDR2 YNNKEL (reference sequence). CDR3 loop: CASSQDRTGGYTF. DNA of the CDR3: TGTGCCAGCAGCCAAGATCGGACGGGCGGCTACACCTTC. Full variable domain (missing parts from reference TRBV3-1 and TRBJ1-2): DTAVSQTPKYLVTQMGNDKSIKCEQNLGHDTMYWYKQDSKKFLKIMFSYNNKELIINETVPNRFSPKSPDKAHLNLHINSLELGDSAVYFCASSQDRTGGYTFGSGTRLTVV.

In DNA form, the CDR3 reads TGCAGTGCTAGTAGGCCCGGGACAGAAGCTTTCTTT. This sequence encodes CSASRPGTEAFF. The V gene is TRBV20-1, the J gene TRBJ1-1; TRBD1 is a possible D gene (6 bases). The CDR3 is made up of 12 amino acids. CDR1 is DFQATT, CDR2 SNEGSKA, per germline (reference sequence). V gave up 3 bases and J gave up 8 bases, with 13 bases separating them.

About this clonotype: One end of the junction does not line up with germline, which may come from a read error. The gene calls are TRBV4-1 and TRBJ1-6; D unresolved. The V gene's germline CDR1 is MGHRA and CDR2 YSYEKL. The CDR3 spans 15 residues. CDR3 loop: CASSKEARTDSPLHF. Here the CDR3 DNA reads TGCGCCAGCAGCAAAGAGGCCAGAACCGATTCACCCCTCCACTTT.

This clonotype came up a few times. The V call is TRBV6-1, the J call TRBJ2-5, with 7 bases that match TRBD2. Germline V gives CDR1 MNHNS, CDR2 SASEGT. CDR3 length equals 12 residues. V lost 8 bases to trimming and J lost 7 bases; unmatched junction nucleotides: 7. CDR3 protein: CASREAGGTQYF. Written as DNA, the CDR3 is TGTGCCAGCCGGGAGGCCGGTGGGACCCAGTACTTC.

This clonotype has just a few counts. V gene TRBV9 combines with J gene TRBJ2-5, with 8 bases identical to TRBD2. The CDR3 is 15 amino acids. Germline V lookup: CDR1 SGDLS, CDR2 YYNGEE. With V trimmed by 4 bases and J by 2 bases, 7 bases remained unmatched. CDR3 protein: CASSPHGGVQETQYF. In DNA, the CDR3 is TGTGCCAGCAGCCCACACGGGGGGGTACAAGAGACCCAGTACTTC.

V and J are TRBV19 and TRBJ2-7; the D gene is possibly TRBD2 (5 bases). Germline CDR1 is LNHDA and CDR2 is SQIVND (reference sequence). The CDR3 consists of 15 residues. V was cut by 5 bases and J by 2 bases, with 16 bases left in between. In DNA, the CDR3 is TGTGCCAGTAGTCCGGCCGGACTCAGCACCTACGAGCAGTACTTC. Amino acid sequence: CASSPAGLSTYEQYF.

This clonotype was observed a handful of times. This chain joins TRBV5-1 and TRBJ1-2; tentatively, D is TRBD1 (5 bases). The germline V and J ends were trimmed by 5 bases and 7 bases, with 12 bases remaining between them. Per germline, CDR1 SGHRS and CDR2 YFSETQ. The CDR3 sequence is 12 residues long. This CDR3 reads CASRPTGGGYTF. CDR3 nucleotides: TGCGCCAGCAGACCTACTGGGGGTGGCTACACCTTC.

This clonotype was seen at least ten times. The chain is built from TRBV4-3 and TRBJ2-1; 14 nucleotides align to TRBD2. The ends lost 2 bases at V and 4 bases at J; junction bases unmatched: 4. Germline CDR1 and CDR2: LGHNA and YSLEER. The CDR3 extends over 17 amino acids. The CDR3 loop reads CASSQFGTSGGYNEQFF. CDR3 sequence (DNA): TGCGCCAGCAGCCAATTTGGGACTAGCGGGGGTTACAATGAGCAGTTCTTC.

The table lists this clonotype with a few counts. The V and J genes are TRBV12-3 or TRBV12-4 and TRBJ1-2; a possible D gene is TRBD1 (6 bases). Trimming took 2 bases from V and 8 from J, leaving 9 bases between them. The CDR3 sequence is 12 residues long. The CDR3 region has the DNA TGTGCCAGCAGTTTAACAGGGCGCGGCTACACCTTC. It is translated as CASSLTGRGYTF.

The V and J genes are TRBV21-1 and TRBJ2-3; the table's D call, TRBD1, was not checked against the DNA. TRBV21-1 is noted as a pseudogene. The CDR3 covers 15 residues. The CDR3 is CASSTGQQYTDTQYF. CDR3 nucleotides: TGTGCCAGCAGCACCGGACAGCAGTACACAGATACGCAGTATTTT.